Listed below are T cell receptor beta chains from one sample, sequenced in a study of T cell responses to AZD1222 COVID-19 vaccine. Here immunoSEQ multiplex PCR was the method, and the copy in TCRdb shows in-frame clones only, minus some. The data show approximately 200,000 clones, with just over 90% seen just once and roughly 3.5% held by the top ten. The specimen was peripheral blood, collected 28 days after the second AZD1222 dose. These receptor sequences come from an adult who received the AZD1222 COVID-19 vaccine. Each CDR3 is given with its conserved first and last residue. Each record gives: J gene, clone size, D gene, V gene, CDR3 DNA, CDR3 protein. D genes are given only for firm matches. A row's size may be missing; if present it is once, few, many or a size class.

J gene: TRBJ2-1; clone size: NA; D gene: TRBD2; V gene: TRBV2; CDR3 DNA: TGTGCCAGCAGTTTGCGGGAGACCAGCAATGAGCAGTTCTTC; CDR3 protein: CASSLRETSNEQFF
J gene: TRBJ2-3; clone size: NA; D gene: NA; V gene: TRBV27; CDR3 DNA: TGTGCCAGCAGTACCGCGCTGGGAGATACGCAGTATTTT; CDR3 protein: CASSTALGDTQYF
J gene: TRBJ1-2; clone size: NA; D gene: NA; V gene: TRBV3-1/TRBV3-2; CDR3 DNA: TGTGCCAGCAGCCAAGTGGCTCTCGGCTATGGCTACACCTTC; CDR3 protein: CASSQVALGYGYTF
J gene: TRBJ2-7; clone size: NA; D gene: TRBD2; V gene: TRBV9; CDR3 DNA: TGTGCCAGCAGCGACCCACTAGCGGGAGGATCCTACGAGCAGTACTTC; CDR3 protein: CASSDPLAGGSYEQYF
J gene: TRBJ1-1; clone size: NA; D gene: NA; V gene: TRBV21-1; CDR3 DNA: TGTGCCAGCAGCGGGACAGGGGGCCCTTTGAACACTGAAGCTTTCTTT; CDR3 protein: CASSGTGGPLNTEAFF
J gene: TRBJ1-2; clone size: NA; D gene: NA; V gene: TRBV4-1; CDR3 DNA: TGCGCCAGCAGCCAAGGAGGCCACCCTAACTATGGCTACACCTTC; CDR3 protein: CASSQGGHPNYGYTF
J gene: TRBJ1-4; clone size: NA; D gene: NA; V gene: TRBV6-5; CDR3 DNA: TGTGCCAGCAGTTCCCGTCGAGTACCAACTAATGAAAAACTGTTTTTT; CDR3 protein: CASSSRRVPTNEKLFF
J gene: TRBJ1-4; clone size: NA; D gene: NA; V gene: TRBV5-4; CDR3 DNA: TGTGCCAGCAGCTATATGACCCAGGAAAAACTGTTTTTT; CDR3 protein: CASSYMTQEKLFF
J gene: TRBJ1-2; clone size: NA; D gene: NA; V gene: TRBV4-1; CDR3 DNA: TGCGCCAGCAGCCCCCCTGGGAACTATGGCTACACCTTC; CDR3 protein: CASSPPGNYGYTF
J gene: TRBJ2-2; clone size: NA; D gene: TRBD1; V gene: TRBV7-3; CDR3 DNA: TGTGCCAGCAGCCGACAGGGTCCGAACACCGGGGAGCTGTTTTTT; CDR3 protein: CASSRQGPNTGELFF
J gene: TRBJ2-7; clone size: NA; D gene: TRBD2; V gene: TRBV7-8; CDR3 DNA: TGTGCCAGCAGCTCCCCCGGGACTAGCCCCTACGAGCAGTACTTC; CDR3 protein: CASSSPGTSPYEQYF
J gene: TRBJ1-3; clone size: NA; D gene: NA; V gene: TRBV28; CDR3 DNA: TGTGCCAGCAGTGCCCGCCGGCAGGGTTTCTCTGGAAACACCATATATTTT; CDR3 protein: CASSARRQGFSGNTIYF
J gene: TRBJ2-5; clone size: NA; D gene: NA; V gene: TRBV6-5; CDR3 DNA: TGTGCCAGCAGGTCTCAAGAGACCCAGTACTTC; CDR3 protein: CASRSQETQYF
J gene: TRBJ2-3; clone size: NA; D gene: TRBD2; V gene: TRBV24-1; CDR3 DNA: TGTGCCACCAGTGATTTGCGGCTAGCGGAGACCACAGATACGCAGTATTTT; CDR3 protein: CATSDLRLAETTDTQYF
J gene: TRBJ2-5; clone size: NA; D gene: TRBD2; V gene: TRBV24-1; CDR3 DNA: TGTGCCACCAGTGATTTTGGCAGGGAGGGGGAGACCCAGTACTTC; CDR3 protein: CATSDFGREGETQYF
J gene: TRBJ2-1; clone size: NA; D gene: TRBD2; V gene: TRBV5-1; CDR3 DNA: TGCGCCAGCAGCTTGGGACTAGCGGGCTACAATGAGCAGTTCTTC; CDR3 protein: CASSLGLAGYNEQFF
J gene: TRBJ2-1; clone size: NA; D gene: TRBD2; V gene: TRBV12-3/TRBV12-4; CDR3 DNA: TGTGCCAGCAGTACCTTCCTAGCGGGAGATTATTTCTTC; CDR3 protein: CASSTFLAGDYFF
J gene: TRBJ1-1; clone size: NA; D gene: NA; V gene: TRBV28; CDR3 DNA: TGTGCCAGCAGCCCGAGCGACGCAGGGTTTCCTGAAGCTTTCTTT; CDR3 protein: CASSPSDAGFPEAFF
J gene: TRBJ1-1; clone size: NA; D gene: TRBD1; V gene: TRBV3-1/TRBV3-2; CDR3 DNA: TGTGCCAGCAGCCAAGATCAGACAGGGGTTGGGAACACTGAAGCTTTCTTT; CDR3 protein: CASSQDQTGVGNTEAFF
J gene: TRBJ2-5; clone size: NA; D gene: NA; V gene: TRBV5-1; CDR3 DNA: TGCGCCAGCAGCTTGAGCCTATGGGAGACCCAGTACTTC; CDR3 protein: CASSLSLWETQYF
J gene: TRBJ2-2; clone size: NA; D gene: TRBD2; V gene: TRBV28; CDR3 DNA: TGTGCCAGCAGTCTCCCGACTAGCGGGCCGGCGAACACCGGGGAGCTGTTTTTT; CDR3 protein: CASSLPTSGPANTGELFF
J gene: TRBJ2-7; clone size: NA; D gene: TRBD2; V gene: TRBV5-4; CDR3 DNA: TGTGCCAGCAGCTTCCGGACTAGCGGGTCCGACGAGCAGTACTTC; CDR3 protein: CASSFRTSGSDEQYF
J gene: TRBJ1-2; clone size: NA; D gene: NA; V gene: TRBV7-2; CDR3 DNA: TGTGCCAGCAGCTTAGTATCCGCCCAGGGTGGCAGATATGGCTACACCTTC; CDR3 protein: CASSLVSAQGGRYGYTF
J gene: TRBJ1-6; clone size: NA; D gene: NA; V gene: TRBV6-5; CDR3 DNA: TGTGCCAGCAGTCGGACGGATACATATAATTCACCCCTCCACTTT; CDR3 protein: CASSRTDTYNSPLHF
J gene: TRBJ2-7; clone size: NA; D gene: TRBD2; V gene: TRBV28; CDR3 DNA: TGTGCCAGCAGACGACTAGCGGGAGAATCAGGCGAGCAGTACTTC; CDR3 protein: CASRRLAGESGEQYF
J gene: TRBJ1-5; clone size: NA; D gene: NA; V gene: TRBV18; CDR3 DNA: TGTGCCAGCTCACCACGGAGGGAGTCTCAGCCCCAGCATTTT; CDR3 protein: CASSPRRESQPQHF
J gene: TRBJ1-4; clone size: NA; D gene: NA; V gene: TRBV28; CDR3 DNA: TGTGCCAGCAGTTCAATGGGCCAGGGTGGGGAAAAACTGTTTTTT; CDR3 protein: CASSSMGQGGEKLFF
J gene: TRBJ2-1; clone size: once; D gene: NA; V gene: TRBV5-1; CDR3 DNA: TGCGCCAGCAGCTTGTTGGGTGCGGATTCCTACAATGAGCAGTTCTTC; CDR3 protein: CASSLLGADSYNEQFF
J gene: TRBJ1-3; clone size: NA; D gene: TRBD1; V gene: TRBV23-1; CDR3 DNA: TGCGCCAGCAGTCAGGTTGGACAGGTAAATTCTGGAAACACCATATATTTT; CDR3 protein: CASSQVGQVNSGNTIYF
J gene: TRBJ1-6; clone size: NA; D gene: TRBD1; V gene: TRBV6-6; CDR3 DNA: TGTGCCAGCAGTCACCTCTATCCGGGACAGGGTAATTCACCCCTCCACTTT; CDR3 protein: CASSHLYPGQGNSPLHF
J gene: TRBJ2-5; clone size: NA; D gene: TRBD2; V gene: TRBV2; CDR3 DNA: TGTGCCAGCGGACTAGCGGGAGTAAAGGAGACCCAGTACTTC; CDR3 protein: CASGLAGVKETQYF
J gene: TRBJ2-3; clone size: NA; D gene: TRBD2; V gene: TRBV19; CDR3 DNA: TGTGCCAGTAGCGGGACTAGCTGGGATACGCAGTATTTT; CDR3 protein: CASSGTSWDTQYF
J gene: TRBJ1-4; clone size: NA; D gene: NA; V gene: TRBV19; CDR3 DNA: TGTGCCAGCCGCAGAGTTGGGAAATCTGAAAAACTGTTTTTT; CDR3 protein: CASRRVGKSEKLFF
J gene: TRBJ2-5; clone size: NA; D gene: TRBD2; V gene: TRBV27; CDR3 DNA: TGTGCCAGCAGCCCCCTAGCGGGAGAGGCGTGGGAGACCCAGTACTTC; CDR3 protein: CASSPLAGEAWETQYF
J gene: TRBJ2-7; clone size: NA; D gene: TRBD1; V gene: TRBV6-2/TRBV6-3; CDR3 DNA: TGTGCCAGCAGTTCCTACCCTGGGACAGGTGACTACGAGCAGTACTTC; CDR3 protein: CASSSYPGTGDYEQYF
J gene: TRBJ1-1; clone size: NA; D gene: NA; V gene: TRBV6-5; CDR3 DNA: TGTGCCAGCAGGCTAGCTTTCGGGGCGGAAGCTTTCTTT; CDR3 protein: CASRLAFGAEAFF
J gene: TRBJ1-1; clone size: NA; D gene: TRBD1; V gene: TRBV6-5; CDR3 DNA: TGTGCCAGCAGTTACCGAGGGGGCTATAACACTGAAGCTTTCTTT; CDR3 protein: CASSYRGGYNTEAFF
J gene: TRBJ2-5; clone size: NA; D gene: NA; V gene: TRBV5-1; CDR3 DNA: TGCGCCAGCAGAAGCTCTGGCGGCACGCAAGAGACCCAGTACTTC; CDR3 protein: CASRSSGGTQETQYF
J gene: TRBJ2-7; clone size: once; D gene: NA; V gene: TRBV4-1; CDR3 DNA: TGCGCCAGCAGCCAAGATCCCACAGCGACCACCTACGAGCAGTACTTC; CDR3 protein: CASSQDPTATTYEQYF
J gene: TRBJ1-5; clone size: NA; D gene: NA; V gene: TRBV5-5; CDR3 DNA: TGTGCCAGCAGCTCCCACGGGGCGTTGGGCAATCAGCCCCAGCATTTT; CDR3 protein: CASSSHGALGNQPQHF
J gene: TRBJ2-7; clone size: NA; D gene: NA; V gene: TRBV19; CDR3 DNA: TGTGCCAGTAGTTTGTCCAGGCCTAGCTACGAGCAGTACTTC; CDR3 protein: CASSLSRPSYEQYF
J gene: TRBJ1-2; clone size: NA; D gene: NA; V gene: TRBV28; CDR3 DNA: TGTGCCAGCAGTTTCAGATTTGGCTACACCTTC; CDR3 protein: CASSFRFGYTF
J gene: TRBJ1-3; clone size: NA; D gene: NA; V gene: TRBV15; CDR3 DNA: TGTGCCACCAGCAGAGATTTTTCCTCTGGAAACACCATATATTTT; CDR3 protein: CATSRDFSSGNTIYF
J gene: TRBJ1-1; clone size: once; D gene: NA; V gene: TRBV28; CDR3 DNA: TGTGCCAGCAGTTTACGGACAGCAGCTTTCTTT; CDR3 protein: CASSLRTAAFF
J gene: TRBJ2-7; clone size: NA; D gene: TRBD1; V gene: TRBV7-9; CDR3 DNA: TGTGCCAGCAGTCTTACAGGGGGCAGCTACGAGCAGTACTTC; CDR3 protein: CASSLTGGSYEQYF
J gene: TRBJ1-5; clone size: NA; D gene: TRBD1; V gene: TRBV5-6; CDR3 DNA: TGTGCCAGCAGCCGGGGACAGGGGAGTCAGCCCCAGCATTTT; CDR3 protein: CASSRGQGSQPQHF
J gene: TRBJ2-3; clone size: NA; D gene: NA; V gene: TRBV12-5; CDR3 DNA: TGTGCTAGTGGTTTCCTGGCAGATACGCAGTATTTT; CDR3 protein: CASGFLADTQYF
J gene: TRBJ1-2; clone size: once; D gene: NA; V gene: TRBV29-1; CDR3 DNA: TGCAGCGTTGACTGGACAGAGTACTATGGCTACACCTTC; CDR3 protein: CSVDWTEYYGYTF
J gene: TRBJ1-1; clone size: NA; D gene: TRBD1; V gene: TRBV18; CDR3 DNA: TGTGCCAGCTCATCAGGGGGACAGGGGAACACTGAAGCTTTCTTT; CDR3 protein: CASSSGGQGNTEAFF
J gene: TRBJ1-4; clone size: NA; D gene: NA; V gene: TRBV5-1; CDR3 DNA: TGCGCCAGCAGCTTGGTTCCCGGGGTGGGGGAAAAACTGTTTTTT; CDR3 protein: CASSLVPGVGEKLFF
J gene: TRBJ1-1; clone size: NA; D gene: TRBD1; V gene: TRBV9; CDR3 DNA: TGTGCCAGCAGCTCGGGGACAGGGTTGGCTGAAGCTTTCTTT; CDR3 protein: CASSSGTGLAEAFF
J gene: TRBJ2-3; clone size: NA; D gene: NA; V gene: TRBV7-2; CDR3 DNA: TGTGCCAGCAGCTTAATAACTGTGGGTTTAGATACGCAGTATTTT; CDR3 protein: CASSLITVGLDTQYF
J gene: TRBJ2-7; clone size: NA; D gene: NA; V gene: TRBV6-2/TRBV6-3; CDR3 DNA: TGTGCCAGCAGTGCGGACGGACCGGCCTACGAGCAGTACTTC; CDR3 protein: CASSADGPAYEQYF
J gene: TRBJ1-3; clone size: NA; D gene: NA; V gene: TRBV9; CDR3 DNA: TGTGCCAGCAGCGTAGCAGGAAACACCATATATTTT; CDR3 protein: CASSVAGNTIYF